In this sample, the clone carrying this T cell receptor beta chain turned up many times. As yet, its antigen is unknown. The germline gives CDR1 SGHNT, CDR2 YENEEA. This CDR3 is 14 amino acids long. The V gene lost 8 bases and the J gene lost 1 base, with 15 bases spanning the gap. The entry originates in a study of read filtering for tumor transcriptome and immune sequencing. The library was built from around 400 ng RNA with molecular barcoded adaptors for alpha/delta and beta/gamma chains. From the reads, TCRdb called clonotypes with MiXCR, one entry per CDR3 protein. The sample carries tens of thousands of distinct CDR3 sequences, around 13% recorded once. Whole-study results and caveats: About 82% of IR-seq clonotypes had a single read, yet these held roughly 3.7% of reads.

The chain recombines TRBV11-3 with TRBJ2-7; D is ambiguous. The receptor was derived from a donor at least 40 years old with multiple myeloma. The sequencing input was a population of CD138-negative cells sorted from bone marrow. In DNA form, the CDR3 reads TGTGCCAGCCGCTCGGTTCTCGCTTCCTACGAGCAGTACTTC. Its protein product is CASRSVLASYEQYF. Based on the CDR3 plus reference TRBV11-3 and TRBJ2-7, the full variable domain is EAGVVQSPRYKIIEKKQPVAFWCNPISGHNTLYWYLQNLGQGPELLIRYENEEAVDDSQLPKDRFSAERLKGVDSTLKIQPAELGDSAVYLCASRSVLASYEQYFGPGTRLTVT.